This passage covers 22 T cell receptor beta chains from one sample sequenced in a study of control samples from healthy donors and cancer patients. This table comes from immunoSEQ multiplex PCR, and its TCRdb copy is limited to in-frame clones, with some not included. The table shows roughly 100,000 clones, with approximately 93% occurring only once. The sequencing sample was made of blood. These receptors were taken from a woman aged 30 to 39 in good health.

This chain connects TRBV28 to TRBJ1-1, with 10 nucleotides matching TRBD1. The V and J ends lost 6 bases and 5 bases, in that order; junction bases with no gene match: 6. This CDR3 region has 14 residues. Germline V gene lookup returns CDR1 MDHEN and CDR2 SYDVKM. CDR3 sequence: CASRRTGGWTEAFF. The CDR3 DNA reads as TGTGCCAGCAGACGGACAGGGGGGTGGACTGAAGCTTTCTTT.

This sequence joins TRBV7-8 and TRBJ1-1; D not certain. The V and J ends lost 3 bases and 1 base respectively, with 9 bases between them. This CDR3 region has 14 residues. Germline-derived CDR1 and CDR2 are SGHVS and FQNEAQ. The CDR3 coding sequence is TGTGCCAGCAGCTTGGCCCTGGGGAACACTGAAGCTTTCTTT. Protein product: CASSLALGNTEAFF. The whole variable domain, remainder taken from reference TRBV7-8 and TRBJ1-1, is GAGVSQSPRYKVAKRGQDVALRCDPISGHVSLFWYQQALGQGPEFLTYFQNEAQLDKSGLPSDRFFAERPEGSVSTLKIQRTQQEDSAVYLCASSLALGNTEAFFGQGTRLTVV.

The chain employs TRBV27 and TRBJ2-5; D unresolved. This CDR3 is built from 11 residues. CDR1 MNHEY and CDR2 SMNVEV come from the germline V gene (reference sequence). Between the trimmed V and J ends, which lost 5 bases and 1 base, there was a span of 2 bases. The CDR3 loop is CASSGQETQYF. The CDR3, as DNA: TGTGCCAGCAGTGGCCAAGAGACCCAGTACTTC.

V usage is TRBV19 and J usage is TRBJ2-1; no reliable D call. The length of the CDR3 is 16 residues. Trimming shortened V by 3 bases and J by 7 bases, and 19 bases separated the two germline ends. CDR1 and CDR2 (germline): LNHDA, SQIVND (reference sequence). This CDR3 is CASSMGWLPMGNEQFF. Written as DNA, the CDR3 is TGTGCCAGTAGTATGGGTTGGCTACCTATGGGGAATGAGCAGTTCTTC. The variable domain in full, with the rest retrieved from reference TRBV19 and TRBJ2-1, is DGGITQSPKYLFRKEGQNVTLSCEQNLNHDAMYWYRQDPGQGLRLIYYSQIVNDFQKGDIAEGYSVSREKKESFPLTVTSAQKNPTAFYLCASSMGWLPMGNEQFFGPGTRLTVL.

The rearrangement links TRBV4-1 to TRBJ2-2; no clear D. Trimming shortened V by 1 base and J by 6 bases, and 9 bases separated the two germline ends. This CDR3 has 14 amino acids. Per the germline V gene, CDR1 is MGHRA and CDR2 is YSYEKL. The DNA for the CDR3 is TGCGCCAGCAGCCAAGCCCTCCGGGCCGGGGAGCTGTTTTTT. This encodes CASSQALRAGELFF.

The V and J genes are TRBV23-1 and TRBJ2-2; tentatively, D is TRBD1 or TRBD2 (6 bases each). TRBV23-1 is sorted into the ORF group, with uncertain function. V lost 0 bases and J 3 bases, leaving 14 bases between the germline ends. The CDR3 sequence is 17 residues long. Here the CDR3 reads CASSQSCGTLHTGELFF. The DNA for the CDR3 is TGCGCCAGCAGTCAATCTTGCGGGACACTCCACACCGGGGAGCTGTTTTTT.

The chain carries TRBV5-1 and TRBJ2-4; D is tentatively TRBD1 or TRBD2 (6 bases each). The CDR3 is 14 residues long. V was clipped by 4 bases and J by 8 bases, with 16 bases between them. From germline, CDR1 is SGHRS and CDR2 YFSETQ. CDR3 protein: CASSRWGRGDIQYF. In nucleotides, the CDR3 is TGCGCCAGCAGCCGCTGGGGGCGGGGAGACATTCAGTACTTC.

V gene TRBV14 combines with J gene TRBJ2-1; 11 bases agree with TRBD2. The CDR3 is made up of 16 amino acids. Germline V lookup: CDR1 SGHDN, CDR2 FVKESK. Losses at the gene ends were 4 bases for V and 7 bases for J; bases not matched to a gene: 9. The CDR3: CASSLSGVAGGNEQFF. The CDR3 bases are TGTGCCAGCAGCCTTTCCGGGGTAGCGGGAGGGAATGAGCAGTTCTTC.

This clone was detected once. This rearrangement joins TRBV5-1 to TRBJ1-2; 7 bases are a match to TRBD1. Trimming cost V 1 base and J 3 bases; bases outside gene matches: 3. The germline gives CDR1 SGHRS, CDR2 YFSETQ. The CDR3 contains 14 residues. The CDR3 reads CASSLKGGDYGYTF. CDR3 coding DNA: TGCGCCAGCAGCTTGAAAGGGGGCGACTATGGCTACACCTTC.

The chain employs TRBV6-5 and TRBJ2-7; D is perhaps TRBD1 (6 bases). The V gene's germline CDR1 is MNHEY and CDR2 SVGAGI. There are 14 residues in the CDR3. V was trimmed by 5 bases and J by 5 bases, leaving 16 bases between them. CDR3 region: CASSTRQESHEQYF. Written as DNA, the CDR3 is TGTGCCAGCAGTACCCGACAGGAGTCCCACGAGCAGTACTTC.

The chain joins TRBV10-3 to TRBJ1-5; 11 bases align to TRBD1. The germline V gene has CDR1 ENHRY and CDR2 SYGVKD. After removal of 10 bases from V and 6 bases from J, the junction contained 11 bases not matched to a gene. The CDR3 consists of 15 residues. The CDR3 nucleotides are TGTGCCACAACCCGCGGGACAGGGGGAAGTCAGCCCCAGCATTTT. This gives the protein CATTRGTGGSQPQHF.

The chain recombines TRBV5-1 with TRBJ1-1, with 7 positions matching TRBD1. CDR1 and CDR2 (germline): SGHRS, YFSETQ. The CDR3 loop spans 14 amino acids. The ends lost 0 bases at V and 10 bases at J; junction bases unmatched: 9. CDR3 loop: CASSLAQGGRLAFF. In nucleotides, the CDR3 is TGCGCCAGCAGCTTGGCCCAAGGGGGCCGGCTAGCTTTCTTT.

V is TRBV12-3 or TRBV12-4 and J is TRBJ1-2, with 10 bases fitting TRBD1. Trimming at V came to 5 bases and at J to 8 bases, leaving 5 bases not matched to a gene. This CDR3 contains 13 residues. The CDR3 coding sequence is TGTGCCAGCAGTCCCGACAGGGGGCACGGCTACACCTTC. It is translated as CASSPDRGHGYTF.

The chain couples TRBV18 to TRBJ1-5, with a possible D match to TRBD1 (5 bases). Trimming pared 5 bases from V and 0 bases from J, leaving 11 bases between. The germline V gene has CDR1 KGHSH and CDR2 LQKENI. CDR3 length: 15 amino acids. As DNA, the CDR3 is TGTGCCAGCTCAGCTTCAGGGTATAGCAATCAGCCCCAGCATTTT. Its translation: CASSASGYSNQPQHF.

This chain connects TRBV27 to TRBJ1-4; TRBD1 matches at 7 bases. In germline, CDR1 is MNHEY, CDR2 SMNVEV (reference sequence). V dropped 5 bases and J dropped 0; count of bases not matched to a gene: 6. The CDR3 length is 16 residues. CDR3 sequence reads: CASSQVGQATNEKLFF. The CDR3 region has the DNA TGTGCCAGCAGTCAAGTAGGACAGGCAACTAATGAAAAACTGTTTTTT. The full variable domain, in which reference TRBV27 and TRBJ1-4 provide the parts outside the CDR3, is EAQVTQNPRYLITVTGKKLTVTCSQNMNHEYMSWYRQDPGLGLRQIYYSMNVEVTDKGDVPEGYKVSRKEKRNFPLILESPSPNQTSLYFCASSQVGQATNEKLFFGSGTQLSVL.

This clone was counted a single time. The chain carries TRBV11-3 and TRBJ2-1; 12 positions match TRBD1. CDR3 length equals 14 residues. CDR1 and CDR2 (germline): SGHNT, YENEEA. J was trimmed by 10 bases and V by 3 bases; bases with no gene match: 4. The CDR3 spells CASSLGQGAEEQFF. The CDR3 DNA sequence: TGTGCCAGCAGCTTGGGACAGGGGGCAGAAGAGCAGTTCTTC.

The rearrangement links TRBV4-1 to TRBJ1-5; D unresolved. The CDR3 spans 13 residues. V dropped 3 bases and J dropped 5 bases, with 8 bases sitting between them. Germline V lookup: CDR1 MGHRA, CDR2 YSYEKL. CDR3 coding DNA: TGCGCCAGCAGCCAGGATCCATATCAGCCCCAGCATTTT. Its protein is CASSQDPYQPQHF.

The CDR3 loop reads CASSLSTLTLSYEQYF. CDR3 DNA sequence: TGTGCCAGCAGTTTATCGACCCTCACCCTCTCCTACGAGCAGTACTTC. This chain joins TRBV27 and TRBJ2-7; D ambiguous. V lost 0 bases to trimming and J lost 0 bases, with 12 bases between them. The CDR3 sequence is 16 residues long. Per the germline V gene, CDR1 is MNHEY and CDR2 is SMNVEV (reference sequence).

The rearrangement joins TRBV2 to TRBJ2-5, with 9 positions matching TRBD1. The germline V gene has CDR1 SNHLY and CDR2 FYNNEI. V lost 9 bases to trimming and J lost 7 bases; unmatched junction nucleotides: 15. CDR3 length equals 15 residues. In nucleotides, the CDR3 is TGTGCCAGTAAACGGGACAGGGATTCTCGTTGGACCCAGTACTTC. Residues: CASKRDRDSRWTQYF.

The CDR3 sequence is CASSGGLGYEQYF. CDR3 coding DNA: TGTGCCAGCAGTGGAGGGCTGGGATACGAGCAGTACTTC. This chain uses TRBV25-1 with TRBJ2-7; TRBD2 is a possible D gene (5 bases). The CDR3 is 13 residues long. V was cut by 4 bases and J by 4 bases, with 11 bases left in between. Germline CDR1 is MGHDK and CDR2 is SYGVNS.

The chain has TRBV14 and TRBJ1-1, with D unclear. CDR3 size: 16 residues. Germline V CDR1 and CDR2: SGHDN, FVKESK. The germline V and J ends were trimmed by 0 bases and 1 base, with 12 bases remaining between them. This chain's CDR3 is CASSQDIGRGNTEAFF. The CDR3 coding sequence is TGTGCCAGCAGCCAAGATATAGGCCGAGGGAACACTGAAGCTTTCTTT.

The chain's CDR3 is CASSLSLPNTEAFF. The CDR3 region has the DNA TGTGCCAGCAGTTTGAGTCTACCGAACACTGAAGCTTTCTTT. The genes are TRBV28 and TRBJ1-1; no reliable D call. The germline V gene encodes CDR1 MDHEN and CDR2 SYDVKM. CDR3 length equals 14 residues. V was cut by 3 bases and J by 1 base, with 9 bases left in between.